The text below deals with one T cell receptor (beta chain). Its antigen is not identified. Measured with immunoSEQ multiplex PCR; TCRdb has only the in-frame clones, and not every one. The sample lists around 36,000 clones; roughly 92% were seen once. These data originate in a study of a mutant IDH1 vaccine in newly diagnosed glioma. Study context: With temozolomide cycles, or 4-6 weeks after radiotherapy alone, vaccination was started. Patients arrived already treated with radiotherapy, temozolomide, or both, most having had both.

Time point defined: week 5, during vaccination. One vaccine dose held 300 ug of mutant IDH1 20-mer peptide and came with topical imiquimod. Sequencing used PBMCs, obtained from a glioma patient whose treatment included an IDH1 peptide vaccine. The sequence was collected from a man aged 50-60 years with glioma.

CDR3 loop: CSVEGQLSYNEQFF. For the CDR3, the DNA is TGCAGCGTTGAAGGACAGCTATCCTACAATGAGCAGTTCTTC. The V gene is TRBV29-1, the J gene TRBJ2-1; tentative D call: TRBD1 (5 bases). The CDR3 is made up of 14 amino acids. The V end was cut by 1 base, the J end by 1 base, with 8 bases between. Germline V gene sequence: CDR1 SQVTM, CDR2 ANQGSEA.